Listed below are T cell receptor beta chains from one sample, sequenced in a study of T cells in Graves' hyperthyroidism and ophthalmopathy. In TCRdb, the multiplex PCR reads were re-called with MiXCR into one record per CDR3 protein. The table includes about 590,000 distinct CDR3 sequences, approximately 15% detected once. The specimen was blood. These receptors came from a woman under 40 with Graves' hyperthyroidism. The CDR3 runs from the conserved cysteine through the conserved F or W.

V gene	CDR3 protein
TRBV18	CASSPRIETQYF
TRBV7-3	CASSRTGQEYNEQFF
TRBV29-1	CSVSDLGETQYF
TRBV11-2	CASSLRFSGRNHEQYF
TRBV18	CASSPSAGTSPDTQYF
TRBV7-9	CASRRSDRTNTEAFF
TRBV6-2/TRBV6-3	CASSFVQGAVNQPQHF
TRBV12-3/TRBV12-4	CASSLERTGGQPQHF
TRBV2	CASRAVSSYNSPLHF
TRBV6-2/TRBV6-3	CASRRDFGSYEQYF
TRBV5-4	CASSLRDRHNEQFF
TRBV5-1	CASSPPSREGNDEQLF
TRBV7-8	CASSLARTSGPYNEQFF
TRBV7-9	CASIPPGLARNEQFF
TRBV5-5	CASSYGTGVSDQPQHF
TRBV5-1	CASRNGGLAGDNEQFF
TRBV5-1	CASSLVAGGLNEQFF
TRBV2	CATGQGKSYEQYF
TRBV15	CATSRDRRQGAETGELFF
TRBV7-6	CASSLRTGISTDTQYF
TRBV5-1	CASSPGGTAFSPLHF